The entry that follows covers one T cell receptor beta chain sequence. Profiled with immunoSEQ multiplex PCR; TCRdb holds only in-frame clones, not every one. The sample carries about 660,000 clones, roughly 88% recorded once. These data are taken from a study of shared T cell receptors in the human thymus. The CDR3 has 15 amino acids. Germline assignment: CDR1 MNHNS and CDR2 SASEGT. V lost 5 bases and J 0 bases, leaving 14 bases between the germline ends. The same sample was also used in a study of human thymus T cells. According to that study: Corrective cardiac surgery supplied the resected thymus tissue.

V usage is TRBV6-1 and J usage is TRBJ2-7; tentatively, D is TRBD1 (5 bases). The sample taken for sequencing was thymocytes. This receptor was identified in a boy younger than two with a congenital heart defect. For the CDR3, the DNA is TGTGCCAGCAGTCCCCGTGGGGCCCTCTCCTACGAGCAGTACTTC. Translated, it gives CASSPRGALSYEQYF.